The T cell receptor (beta chain) described here comes from a study of neurological immune-mediated disorders. This clonotype came up many times. V was trimmed by 1 base and J by 2 bases, leaving 9 bases between them. This CDR3 region has 14 residues. CDR1 SGHRS and CDR2 YFSETQ come from the germline V gene. MiXCR, applied by TCRdb to the 5' RACE reads, yields one record per CDR3 protein. There are tens of thousands of distinct CDR3 sequences in the sample; roughly 9% occur only once, and 1.7% lies in the top ten. The J gene is TRBJ2-5, the V gene TRBV5-1; D is ambiguous. The receptor's source is a man in his forties or fifties in good health. Sequencing used PBMCs. The CDR3 sequence is CASSLFAGQETQYF. Here the CDR3 DNA reads TGCGCCAGCAGCTTGTTCGCAGGACAAGAGACCCAGTACTTC. The full variable domain, with the rest looked up from reference TRBV5-1 and TRBJ2-5, is KAGVTQTPRYLIKTRGQQVTLSCSPISGHRSVSWYQQTPGQGLQFLFEYFSETQRNKGNFPGRFSGRQFSNSRSEMNVSTLELGDSALYLCASSLFAGQETQYFGPGTRLLVL.